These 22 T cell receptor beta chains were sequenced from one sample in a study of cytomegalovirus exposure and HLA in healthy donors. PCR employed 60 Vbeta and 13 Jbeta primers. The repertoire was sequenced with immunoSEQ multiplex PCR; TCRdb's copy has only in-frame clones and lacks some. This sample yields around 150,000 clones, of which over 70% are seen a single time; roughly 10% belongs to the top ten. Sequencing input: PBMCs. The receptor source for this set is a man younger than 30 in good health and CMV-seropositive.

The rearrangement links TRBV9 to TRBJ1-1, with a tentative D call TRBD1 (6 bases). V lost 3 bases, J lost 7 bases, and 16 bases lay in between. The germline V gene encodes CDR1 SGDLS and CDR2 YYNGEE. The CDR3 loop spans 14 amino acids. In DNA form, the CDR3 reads TGTGCCAGCAGCGCCAATTTGGGGGCGAGTGAAGCTTTCTTT. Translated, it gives CASSANLGASEAFF.

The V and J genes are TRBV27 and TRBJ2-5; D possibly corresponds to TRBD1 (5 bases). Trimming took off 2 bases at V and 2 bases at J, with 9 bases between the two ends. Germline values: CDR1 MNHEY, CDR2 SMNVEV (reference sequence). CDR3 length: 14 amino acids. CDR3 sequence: CASSLADTQETQYF. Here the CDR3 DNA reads TGTGCCAGCAGTTTAGCGGACACTCAAGAGACCCAGTACTTC.

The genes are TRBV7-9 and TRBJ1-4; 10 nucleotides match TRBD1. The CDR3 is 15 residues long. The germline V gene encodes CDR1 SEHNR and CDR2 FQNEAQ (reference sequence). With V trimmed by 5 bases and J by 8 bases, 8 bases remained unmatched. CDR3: CASSPWDRGEEKLFF. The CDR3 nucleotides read TGTGCCAGCAGCCCCTGGGACAGGGGAGAGGAAAAACTGTTTTTT.

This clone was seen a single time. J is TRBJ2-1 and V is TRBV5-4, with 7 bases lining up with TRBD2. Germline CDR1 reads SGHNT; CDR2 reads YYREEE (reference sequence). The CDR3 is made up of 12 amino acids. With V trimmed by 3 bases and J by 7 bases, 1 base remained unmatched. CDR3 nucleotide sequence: TGTGCCAGCAGCTGGACTAGTAATGAGCAGTTCTTC. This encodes CASSWTSNEQFF. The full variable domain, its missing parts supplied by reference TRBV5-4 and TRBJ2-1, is ETGVTQSPTHLIKTRGQQVTLRCSSQSGHNTVSWYQQALGQGPQFIFQYYREEENGRGNFPPRFSGLQFPNYSSELNVNALELDDSALYLCASSWTSNEQFFGPGTRLTVL.

The chain's CDR3 is CASSTPDREREKLFF. The CDR3 coding sequence is TGTGCCAGCAGCACTCCCGACAGGGAACGAGAAAAACTGTTTTTT. The chain recombines TRBV7-2 with TRBJ1-4; 7 nucleotides agree with TRBD1. CDR1 is SGHTA, CDR2 FQGNSA, per germline. Trimming cost V 5 bases and J 8 bases; bases outside gene matches: 11. CDR3 length: 15 residues.

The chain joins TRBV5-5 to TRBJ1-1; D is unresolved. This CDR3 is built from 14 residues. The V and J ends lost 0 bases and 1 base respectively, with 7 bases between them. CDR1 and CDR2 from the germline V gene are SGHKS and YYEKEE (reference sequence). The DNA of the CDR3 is TGTGCCAGCAGCTTGGCGGCAGGGAACACTGAAGCTTTCTTT. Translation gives CASSLAAGNTEAFF.

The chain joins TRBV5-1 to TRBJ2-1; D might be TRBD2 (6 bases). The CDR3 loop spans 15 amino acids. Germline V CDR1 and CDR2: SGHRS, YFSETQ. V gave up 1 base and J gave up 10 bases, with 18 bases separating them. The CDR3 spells CASSLSLAGPSEQFF. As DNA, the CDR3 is TGCGCCAGCAGCTTGTCACTAGCTGGTCCATCGGAGCAGTTCTTC. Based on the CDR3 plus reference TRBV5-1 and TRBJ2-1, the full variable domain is KAGVTQTPRYLIKTRGQQVTLSCSPISGHRSVSWYQQTPGQGLQFLFEYFSETQRNKGNFPGRFSGRQFSNSRSEMNVSTLELGDSALYLCASSLSLAGPSEQFFGPGTRLTVL.

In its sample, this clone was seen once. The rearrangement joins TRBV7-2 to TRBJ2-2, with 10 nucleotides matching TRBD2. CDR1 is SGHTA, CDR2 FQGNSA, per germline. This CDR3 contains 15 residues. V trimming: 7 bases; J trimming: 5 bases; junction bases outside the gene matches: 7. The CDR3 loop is CASTYSGGLTGELFF. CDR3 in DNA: TGTGCCAGCACCTATAGCGGGGGGTTGACCGGGGAGCTGTTTTTT.

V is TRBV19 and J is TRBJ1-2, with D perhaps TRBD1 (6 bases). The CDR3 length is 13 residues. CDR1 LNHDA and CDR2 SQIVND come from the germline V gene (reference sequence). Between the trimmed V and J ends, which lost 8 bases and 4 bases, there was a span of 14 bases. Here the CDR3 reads CASDPGEGYGYTF. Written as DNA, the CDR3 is TGTGCCAGTGATCCAGGGGAGGGCTATGGCTACACCTTC.

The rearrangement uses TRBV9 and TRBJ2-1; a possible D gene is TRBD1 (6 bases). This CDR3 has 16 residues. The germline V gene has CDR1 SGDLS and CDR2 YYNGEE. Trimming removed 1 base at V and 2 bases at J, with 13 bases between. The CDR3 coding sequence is TGTGCCAGCAGCGTATCGGTGGGGGCTGCCTACAATGAGCAGTTCTTC. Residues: CASSVSVGAAYNEQFF.

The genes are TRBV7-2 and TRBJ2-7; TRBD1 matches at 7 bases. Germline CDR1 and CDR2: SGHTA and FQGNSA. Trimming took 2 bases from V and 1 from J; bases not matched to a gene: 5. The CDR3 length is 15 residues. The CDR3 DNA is TGTGCCAGCAGCTTAAGTGGCAGGGGGTCCTACGAGCAGTACTTC. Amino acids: CASSLSGRGSYEQYF.

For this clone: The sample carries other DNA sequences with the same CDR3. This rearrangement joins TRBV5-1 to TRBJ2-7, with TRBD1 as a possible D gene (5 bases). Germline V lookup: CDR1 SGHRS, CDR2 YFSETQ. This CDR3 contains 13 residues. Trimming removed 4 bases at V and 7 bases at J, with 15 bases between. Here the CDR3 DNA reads TGCGCCAGCAGCCAGCCTAGGGGCGGTGAGCAGTACTTC. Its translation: CASSQPRGGEQYF. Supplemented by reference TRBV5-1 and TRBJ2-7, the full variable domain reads KAGVTQTPRYLIKTRGQQVTLSCSPISGHRSVSWYQQTPGQGLQFLFEYFSETQRNKGNFPGRFSGRQFSNSRSEMNVSTLELGDSALYLCASSQPRGGEQYFGPGTRLTVT.

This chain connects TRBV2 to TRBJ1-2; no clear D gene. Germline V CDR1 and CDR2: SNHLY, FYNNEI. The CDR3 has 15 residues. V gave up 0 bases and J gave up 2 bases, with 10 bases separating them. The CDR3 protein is CASSEARSLNYGYTF. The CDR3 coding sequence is TGTGCCAGCAGTGAAGCTCGGAGTTTGAACTATGGCTACACCTTC.

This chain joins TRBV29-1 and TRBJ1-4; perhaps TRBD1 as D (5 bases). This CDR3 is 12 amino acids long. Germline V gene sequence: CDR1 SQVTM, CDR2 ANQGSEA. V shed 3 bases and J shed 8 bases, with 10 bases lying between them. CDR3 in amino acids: CSVELGAEKLFF. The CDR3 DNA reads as TGCAGCGTTGAGTTAGGGGCCGAAAAACTGTTTTTT.

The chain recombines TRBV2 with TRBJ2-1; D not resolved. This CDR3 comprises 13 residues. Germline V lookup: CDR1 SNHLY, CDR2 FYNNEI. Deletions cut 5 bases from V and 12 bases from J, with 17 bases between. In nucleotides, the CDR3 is TGTGCCAGCAGTTATCAACTGCTATCAGGGCAGTTCTTC. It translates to CASSYQLLSGQFF.

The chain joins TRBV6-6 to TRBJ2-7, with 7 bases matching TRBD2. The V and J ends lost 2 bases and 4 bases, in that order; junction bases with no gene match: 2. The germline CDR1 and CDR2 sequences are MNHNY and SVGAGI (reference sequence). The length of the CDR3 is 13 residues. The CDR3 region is CASSYGGVYEQYF. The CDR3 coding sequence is TGTGCCAGCAGTTACGGGGGGGTTTACGAGCAGTACTTC.

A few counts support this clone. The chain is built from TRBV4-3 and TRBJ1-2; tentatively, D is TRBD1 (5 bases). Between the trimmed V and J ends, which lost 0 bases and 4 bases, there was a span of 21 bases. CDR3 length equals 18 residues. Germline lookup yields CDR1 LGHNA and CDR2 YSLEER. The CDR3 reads CASSQDNWGGTRLYGYTF. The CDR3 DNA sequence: TGCGCCAGCAGCCAAGATAATTGGGGAGGGACCCGACTCTATGGCTACACCTTC.

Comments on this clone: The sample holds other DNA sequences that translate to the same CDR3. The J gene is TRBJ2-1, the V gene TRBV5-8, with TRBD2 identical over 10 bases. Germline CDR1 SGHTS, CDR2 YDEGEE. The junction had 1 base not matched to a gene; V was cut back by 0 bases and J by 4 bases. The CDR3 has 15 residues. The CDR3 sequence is CASSLGTSGYNEQFF. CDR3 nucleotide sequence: TGTGCCAGCAGCTTGGGGACTAGCGGTTACAATGAGCAGTTCTTC.

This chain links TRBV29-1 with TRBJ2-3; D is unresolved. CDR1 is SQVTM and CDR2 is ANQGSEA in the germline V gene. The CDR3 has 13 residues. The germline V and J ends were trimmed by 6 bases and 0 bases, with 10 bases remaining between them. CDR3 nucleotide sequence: TGCAGCGTGGAAACAGAAAGCACAGATACGCAGTATTTT. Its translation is CSVETESTDTQYF.

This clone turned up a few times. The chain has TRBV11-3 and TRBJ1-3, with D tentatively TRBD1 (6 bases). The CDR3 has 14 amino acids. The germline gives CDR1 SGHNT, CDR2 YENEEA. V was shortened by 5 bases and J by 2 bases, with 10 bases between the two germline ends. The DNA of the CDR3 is TGTGCCAGCAGCCTACAGGGCCCTGGAAACACCATATATTTT. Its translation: CASSLQGPGNTIYF.

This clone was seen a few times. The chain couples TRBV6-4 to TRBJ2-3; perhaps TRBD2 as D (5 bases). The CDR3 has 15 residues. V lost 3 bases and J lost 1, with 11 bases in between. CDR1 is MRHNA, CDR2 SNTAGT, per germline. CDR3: CASSERAEGTDTQYF. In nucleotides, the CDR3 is TGTGCCAGCAGTGAGCGGGCGGAGGGCACAGATACGCAGTATTTT.

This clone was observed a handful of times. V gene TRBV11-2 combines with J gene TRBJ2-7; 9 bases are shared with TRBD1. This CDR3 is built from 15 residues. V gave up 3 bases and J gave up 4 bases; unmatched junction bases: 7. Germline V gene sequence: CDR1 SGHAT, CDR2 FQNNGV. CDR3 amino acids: CASSFDRDRAYEQYF. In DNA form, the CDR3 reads TGTGCCAGCAGCTTCGACCGGGACAGGGCGTACGAGCAGTACTTC.